These 17 T cell receptor beta chains were all obtained from the same sample, sequenced in a study of T cell responses to AZD1222 COVID-19 vaccine. The method was immunoSEQ multiplex PCR; TCRdb's version includes in-frame clones alone and lacks a portion of them. The data contain around 130,000 clones, 75% to 95% of them seen just once; the ten biggest clones take up around 4.4%. The sequencing used peripheral blood, collected 28 days after the second dose of the MenACWY control vaccine. These receptors were taken from an adult who received the MenACWY meningococcal vaccine as a control.

The gene calls are TRBV7-8 and TRBJ2-6; D possibly corresponds to TRBD2 (7 bases). Germline assignment: CDR1 SGHVS and CDR2 FQNEAQ. This CDR3 has 16 residues. Trimming left V 10 bases short and J 4 bases short, with 20 bases between. The CDR3 DNA reads TGTGCCACCAGAAGGGGGGGGGCCCAGGGGGCCAACGTCCTGACTTTC. Its translation: CATRRGGAQGANVLTF.

The rearrangement uses TRBV7-8 and TRBJ2-3; 9 bases agree with TRBD2. Per germline, CDR1 SGHVS and CDR2 FQNEAQ. The CDR3 totals 14 residues. The V gene end was trimmed by 4 bases and the J gene end by 8 bases; junction bases not matched to a gene: 7. This chain's CDR3 is CASSSSGLALTQYF. The CDR3 region has the DNA TGTGCCAGCAGCTCTTCGGGACTAGCTCTTACGCAGTATTTT.

The rearrangement links TRBV7-6 to TRBJ1-5; TRBD1 matches at 11 bases. Germline trimming cut 5 bases from V and 5 bases from J; bases unmatched to any gene: 11. CDR1 is SGHVS, CDR2 FNYEAQ, per germline. This CDR3 comprises 17 residues. The CDR3 coding sequence is TGTGCCAGCAGCCCCAACCCGGGACAGGGGGGGGATCAGCCCCAGCATTTT. It specifies CASSPNPGQGGDQPQHF.

The chain joins TRBV3-1 (or the pseudogene TRBV3-2) to TRBJ1-5; D gene unclear. Germline V CDR1 and CDR2: LGHDT, YNNKEL (reference sequence). V lost 4 bases, J lost 6 bases, and 25 bases lay in between. The CDR3 length is 18 residues. The CDR3 loop reads CASSLWVVDPRVIQPQHF. The CDR3 DNA is TGTGCCAGCAGCCTGTGGGTCGTCGATCCACGGGTGATTCAGCCCCAGCATTTT.

This rearrangement joins TRBV9 to TRBJ2-3; 7 bases line up with TRBD2. CDR3 length: 16 amino acids. Looked up from germline, CDR1 is SGDLS and CDR2 is YYNGEE. V dropped 0 bases and J dropped 2; count of bases not matched to a gene: 6. The DNA for the CDR3 is TGTGCCAGCAGCGTAGTGCCGGGAGGACCCACAGATACGCAGTATTTT. This translates into CASSVVPGGPTDTQYF.

This clone was seen more than once but under ten times. The chain recombines TRBV14 with TRBJ2-7; TRBD1 matches at 8 bases. Germline lookup yields CDR1 SGHDN and CDR2 FVKESK. This CDR3 has 12 residues. V gave up 4 bases and J gave up 9 bases; unmatched junction bases: 5. The CDR3 spells CASSRSTGVQYF. CDR3 bases: TGTGCCAGCAGCCGATCGACAGGGGTGCAGTACTTC.

This rearrangement joins TRBV7-2 to TRBJ2-1; D possibly corresponds to TRBD2 (6 bases). Trimming took off 1 base at V and 7 bases at J, with 17 bases between the two ends. Germline CDR1 is SGHTA and CDR2 is FQGNSA. CDR3 length: 16 amino acids. CDR3: CASSLGLARGNNEQFF. DNA for the CDR3: TGTGCCAGCAGCTTAGGTCTAGCGCGAGGTAATAATGAGCAGTTCTTC.

The chain links TRBV11-2 to TRBJ2-1, with TRBD2 identical over 9 bases. Germline V CDR1 and CDR2: SGHAT, FQNNGV. There are 16 residues in the CDR3. J lost 7 bases, V lost 1 base, and 8 bases had no gene match. CDR3 residues: CASSLVLAGKGNEQFF. Here the CDR3 DNA reads TGTGCCAGCAGCTTAGTCCTAGCGGGAAAGGGGAATGAGCAGTTCTTC.

The V gene is TRBV5-1, the J gene TRBJ1-5; D call uncertain. This CDR3 has 14 residues. V was trimmed by 4 bases and J by 3 bases, leaving 11 bases between them. Germline V gives CDR1 SGHRS, CDR2 YFSETQ. The CDR3 coding sequence is TGCGCCAGCAGCCGAGACGGACTCAATCAGCCCCAGCATTTT. Translated: CASSRDGLNQPQHF.

The rearrangement uses TRBV4-1 and TRBJ2-5; tentatively, D is TRBD2 (5 bases). The germline V and J ends were trimmed by 1 base and 1 base, with 13 bases remaining between them. There are 16 residues in the CDR3. The germline V gene has CDR1 MGHRA and CDR2 YSYEKL. The CDR3 coding sequence is TGCGCCAGCAGCCAAGTGGATCGGCGGGCCCAAGAGACCCAGTACTTC. Its translation: CASSQVDRRAQETQYF.

Here the CDR3 reads CASSRQAYNEQFF. In DNA form, the CDR3 reads TGTGCTTCCTCCCGGCAGGCCTACAATGAGCAGTTCTTC. The chain uses TRBV7-9 and TRBJ2-1; D remains unclear. The length of the CDR3 is 13 residues. Germline-derived CDR1 and CDR2 are SEHNR and FQNEAQ (reference sequence).

The chain combines TRBV3-1 (or the pseudogene TRBV3-2) with TRBJ2-1, with D perhaps matching TRBD1 or TRBD2 (5 bases each). The CDR3 is 13 amino acids. The ends were cut back, 4 bases at V and 6 bases at J, with 10 bases in the middle. The germline gives CDR1 LGHDT, CDR2 YNNKEL (reference sequence). The CDR3 protein is CASSLRDGNEQFF. CDR3 nucleotide sequence: TGTGCCAGCAGCCTCCGGGACGGCAATGAGCAGTTCTTC.

The chain links TRBV11-2 to TRBJ2-6; 9 nucleotides line up with TRBD1. CDR1 is SGHAT, CDR2 FQNNGV, per germline. The CDR3 extends over 19 amino acids. With 10 bases clipped from V and 0 bases from J, the junction kept 16 bases outside the gene matches. This CDR3 is CATLPTGTGFNSGANVLTF. The CDR3 region has the DNA TGTGCCACACTACCAACCGGGACAGGGTTCAACTCTGGGGCCAACGTCCTGACTTTC.

This clone appeared a single time. The J gene is TRBJ2-2, the V gene TRBV3-1 (or the pseudogene TRBV3-2), with D maybe TRBD2 (6 bases). Trimming took off 0 bases at V and 5 bases at J, with 13 bases between the two ends. Per the germline V gene, CDR1 is LGHDT and CDR2 is YNNKEL (reference sequence). The CDR3 contains 16 residues. CDR3 sequence: CASSQDAGSGTGELFF. In DNA form, the CDR3 reads TGTGCCAGCAGCCAAGATGCGGGGAGTGGAACCGGGGAGCTGTTTTTT.

The chain uses TRBV10-3 and TRBJ2-3; 11 bases map to TRBD1. CDR3 length: 15 residues. Germline V gives CDR1 ENHRY, CDR2 SYGVKD. Losses at the gene ends were 8 bases for V and 6 bases for J; bases not matched to a gene: 10. The CDR3 region is CAIGSGQGGVDTQYF. The CDR3 nucleotides are TGTGCCATCGGATCGGGACAGGGGGGAGTGGATACGCAGTATTTT.

CDR3 residues: CASSFEIAGGTGELFF. CDR3 nucleotides: TGTGCCAGCAGCTTTGAGATAGCGGGAGGGACCGGGGAGCTGTTTTTT. The rearrangement joins TRBV11-3 to TRBJ2-2, with 11 bases fitting TRBD2. This CDR3 spans 16 amino acids. Unmatched junction bases numbered 5, after V lost 3 bases and J lost 5 bases. Per germline, CDR1 SGHNT and CDR2 YENEEA.

The chain links TRBV6-5 to TRBJ2-3; 7 bases map to TRBD2. The CDR3 totals 14 residues. Germline CDR1 is MNHEY and CDR2 is SVGAGI. After removal of 5 bases from V and 6 bases from J, the junction contained 8 bases not matched to a gene. The CDR3 protein is CASSPWGGGDTQYF. The CDR3 DNA follows: TGTGCCAGCAGTCCATGGGGGGGTGGGGATACGCAGTATTTT.